Listed here are 19 T cell receptor beta chains from one sample, sequenced in a study of shared clonotypes between healthy human individuals. Sequenced by immunoSEQ multiplex PCR; TCRdb stores in-frame clones only, minus some. Among some 1,100,000 clones listed, 75% to 80% were seen once. The sample taken for sequencing was memory CD4+ T cells from PBMCs. Documented subset: CD45RA-negative fraction. These receptors originate from a man aged 18 to 30 in good health. Some clones in this sample may be carry-over from other donors' samples.

Comment on this clone: One base away lies a much larger clone, so this may be a sequencing read error. The chain couples TRBV28 to TRBJ1-5, with a possible D match to TRBD1 (5 bases). CDR3 length equals 17 residues. Germline lookup yields CDR1 MDHEN and CDR2 SYDVKM. In DNA, the CDR3 is TGTGCCAGCAGTTTAAACTCGGGGGGTTGGAGCAATCAGTCCCAGCATTTT. Translating gives CASSLNSGGWSNQSQHF.

The chain uses TRBV5-1 and TRBJ1-3; 9 nucleotides match TRBD1. The J segment lost 5 bases and the V segment lost 0 bases, leaving 6 bases of the junction unmatched. This CDR3 is built from 16 residues. CDR1 and CDR2 from the germline V gene are SGHRS and YFSETQ. The CDR3 region has the DNA TGCGCCAGCAGCTTGGCCGGGACAGGGAATCGAAACACCATATATTTT. Encoded protein: CASSLAGTGNRNTIYF.

The V and J genes are TRBV28 and TRBJ1-4, with D possibly being TRBD1 (5 bases). The CDR3 runs 16 residues. The ends were cut back, 4 bases at V and 7 bases at J, with 19 bases in the middle. From germline, CDR1 is MDHEN and CDR2 SYDVKM. CDR3 coding DNA: TGTGCCAGCAGTTCTAATCAGGGCTCAAGGGGTGAAAAACTGTTTTTT. This encodes CASSSNQGSRGEKLFF.

A single count supports this clone. The chain recombines TRBV6-5 with TRBJ2-1; 7 bases fit TRBD1. Germline trimming cut 0 bases from V and 7 bases from J; bases unmatched to any gene: 3. In germline, CDR1 is MNHEY, CDR2 SVGAGI. The length of the CDR3 is 14 residues. The CDR3 loop is CASSYSQGVNEQFF. For the CDR3, the DNA is TGTGCCAGCAGTTACTCGCAGGGGGTGAATGAGCAGTTCTTC.

This chain links TRBV27 with TRBJ2-2; D ambiguous. V shed 1 base and J shed 4 bases, with 7 bases lying between them. CDR3 length equals 14 residues. Germline V gene sequence: CDR1 MNHEY, CDR2 SMNVEV (reference sequence). The CDR3 nucleotides are TGTGCCAGCAGTTTATTCCTCCGCACCGGGGAGCTGTTTTTT. Residues: CASSLFLRTGELFF.

The CDR3 spells CASSPRSPINQPQHF. CDR3 in DNA: TGTGCCAGCAGTCCCCGTTCCCCGATCAATCAGCCCCAGCATTTT. V gene TRBV28 combines with J gene TRBJ1-5; D is undetermined. Germline CDR1 is MDHEN and CDR2 is SYDVKM. With 5 bases removed from V and 3 bases from J, the gap between germline ends came to 14 bases. This CDR3 has 15 amino acids. Combining the CDR3 with reference TRBV28 and TRBJ1-5 gives the whole variable domain DVKVTQSSRYLVKRTGEKVFLECVQDMDHENMFWYRQDPGLGLRLIYFSYDVKMKEKGDIPEGYSVSREKKERFSLILESASTNQTSMYLCASSPRSPINQPQHFGDGTRLSIL.

To note about this clone: A read error may produce the germline difference seen at one junction end. The chain links TRBV29-1 to TRBJ1-1; the match to TRBD1 covers 8 bases. CDR1 is SQVTM, CDR2 ANQGSEA, per germline. This CDR3 region has 12 residues. As DNA, the CDR3 is TGCAGCTTTGACAGGGGAAACACTGAAGCTTTCTTT. Its translation is CSFDRGNTEAFF.

The CDR3 DNA sequence: TGTGCCAGCAGCTTAGGGCAGCTTGCAAGCTCTGGAAACACCATATATTTT. As protein: CASSLGQLASSGNTIYF. The rearrangement joins TRBV7-2 to TRBJ1-3; the D is unclear. The length of the CDR3 is 17 residues. CDR1 SGHTA and CDR2 FQGNSA come from the germline V gene. V lost 1 base to trimming and J lost 0 bases, with 13 bases between them. The entire variable domain, with the rest obtained from reference TRBV7-2 and TRBJ1-3, is as follows: GAGVSQSPSNKVTEKGKDVELRCDPISGHTALYWYRQSLGQGLEFLIYFQGNSAPDKSGLPSDRFSAERTGGSVSTLTIQRTQQEDSAVYLCASSLGQLASSGNTIYFGEGSWLTVV.

The chain is built from TRBV27 and TRBJ2-3, with 10 bases matching TRBD2. Germline CDR1 MNHEY, CDR2 SMNVEV (reference sequence). The CDR3 extends over 13 amino acids. V gave up 3 bases and J gave up 6 bases; unmatched junction bases: 0. The CDR3 is CASSFSGGDTQYF. The CDR3 nucleotides are TGTGCCAGCAGTTTTAGCGGGGGGGATACGCAGTATTTT.

This chain joins TRBV27 and TRBJ1-5; 9 bases align to TRBD1. Per the germline V gene, CDR1 is MNHEY and CDR2 is SMNVEV (reference sequence). This CDR3 spans 15 amino acids. Unmatched junction bases numbered 6, after V lost 6 bases and J lost 3 bases. CDR3 nucleotide sequence: TGTGCCAGCAGCTACCGGACAGGGGCCAATCAGCCCCAGCATTTT. Amino acids: CASSYRTGANQPQHF.

This chain uses TRBV7-9 with TRBJ2-7; D possibly uses TRBD1 or TRBD2 (5 bases each). Germline-derived CDR1 and CDR2 are SEHNR and FQNEAQ (reference sequence). The V gene lost 8 bases and the J gene lost 7 bases, with 18 bases spanning the gap. The CDR3 loop spans 13 amino acids. The CDR3: CASVQDGTFEQYF. CDR3 bases: TGTGCCAGCGTCCAGGACGGGACCTTTGAGCAGTACTTC.

The rearrangement joins TRBV6-1 to TRBJ2-3; D not resolved. The CDR3 runs 18 residues. The V end was cut by 2 bases, the J end by 0 bases, with 18 bases between. From germline, CDR1 is MNHNS and CDR2 SASEGT. For the CDR3, the DNA is TGTGCCAGCAGTGAACTACTCCAGCTACCAGCTAGCACAGATACGCAGTATTTT. Its translation is CASSELLQLPASTDTQYF.

About this clone itself: The identical CDR3 is also encoded by other nucleotide sequences in the sample. The chain uses TRBV4-2 and TRBJ2-7; D remains ambiguous. The CDR3 is 15 residues long. Trimming removed 0 bases from V and 1 base from J, with 10 bases in between. CDR1 LGHNA and CDR2 YNFKEQ come from the germline V gene. CDR3 bases: TGTGCCAGCAGCCAAGAAGGAGATGTGTCCTACGAGCAGTACTTC. This codes for CASSQEGDVSYEQYF.

The chain recombines TRBV28 with TRBJ1-1; D possibly corresponds to TRBD1 (6 bases). V lost 2 bases, J lost 0 bases, and 13 bases lay in between. The CDR3 consists of 16 residues. Germline lookup yields CDR1 MDHEN and CDR2 SYDVKM. DNA for the CDR3: TGTGCCAGCAGTTTAGTAGGCAGGGGAATGAACACTGAAGCTTTCTTT. It codes for CASSLVGRGMNTEAFF.

V usage is TRBV7-2 and J usage is TRBJ1-2, with D uncertain. The CDR3 length is 14 residues. Germline-derived CDR1 and CDR2 are SGHTA and FQGNSA. V was clipped by 1 base and J by 0 bases, with 6 bases between them. CDR3 in amino acids: CASSLDSANYGYTF. In nucleotides, the CDR3 is TGTGCCAGCAGCTTAGACAGCGCTAACTATGGCTACACCTTC.

This chain uses TRBV14 with TRBJ2-1; 10 positions agree with TRBD2. Losses at the gene ends were 5 bases for V and 3 bases for J; bases not matched to a gene: 4. CDR1 is SGHDN and CDR2 is FVKESK in the germline V gene. The CDR3 is made up of 15 amino acids. The CDR3 coding sequence is TGTGCCAGCAGCGACGGACTAGCGGACTACAATGAGCAGTTCTTC. Translated: CASSDGLADYNEQFF.

The chain couples TRBV29-1 to TRBJ1-1; the D is unclear. The CDR3 length is 12 residues. The germline gives CDR1 SQVTM, CDR2 ANQGSEA. The CDR3 spells CRADGVNTEAFF. CDR3 DNA: TGCAGAGCGGACGGGGTGAACACTGAAGCTTTCTTT.

This clone occurred once. The chain carries TRBV28 and TRBJ1-2, with 9 bases fitting TRBD1. Germline-derived CDR1 and CDR2 are MDHEN and SYDVKM. V was clipped by 10 bases and J by 2 bases; unmatched bases: 11. CDR3 size: 15 residues. The CDR3 region is CAILFTGTGNYGYTF. CDR3 in DNA: TGTGCCATCTTATTTACCGGGACAGGGAACTATGGCTACACCTTC.

J is TRBJ2-3 and V is TRBV6-4; TRBD1 is a possible D gene (6 bases). The V and J ends lost 6 bases and 1 base respectively, with 20 bases between them. The CDR3 is made up of 17 amino acids. In germline, CDR1 is MRHNA, CDR2 SNTAGT. CDR3 sequence: CASRESLDRICTDTQYF. Written as DNA, the CDR3 is TGTGCCAGCAGGGAATCCCTCGACAGGATATGCACAGATACGCAGTATTTT.